This T cell receptor (beta chain) came from a study of T cells after yellow fever vaccination. TCRdb called the 5' RACE reads again in MiXCR, with one record for every CDR3 protein. The table includes 250,000 to 350,000 distinct CDR3 sequences, roughly 8.7% detected once. This clonotype occurred a few times. The source material was CD4+ T cells sorted from PBMCs, sampled 5 days after the yellow fever booster vaccination. This sequence was found in a man between 18 and 35 years old who received the YFV17D yellow fever vaccine.

CDR3 in amino acids: CASSQEAGRLWITQYF. CDR3 nucleotides: TGTGCCAGCAGCCAAGAGGCGGGGCGGTTATGGATTACGCAGTATTTT. This rearrangement joins TRBV4-2 to TRBJ2-3; weak D call: TRBD2 (6 bases). The CDR3 length is 16 residues. Looked up from germline, CDR1 is LGHNA and CDR2 is YNFKEQ. Trimming stripped 0 bases from V and 8 bases from J, with 18 bases between.